This TCR beta chain was captured by sequencing in a study of T cell responses to AZD1222 COVID-19 vaccine. Overall study results and limits: Researchers took repertoire samples only after the peak T cell response had come. Spike was spanned by vaccine-associated CD4 TCRs, with dominance at 160-218 and 743-854. The number of AZD1222 recipients seropositive at baseline was only five or six. Donors, mostly white British, included more females; clonal diversity was possibly underestimated.

Trimming pared 3 bases from V and 2 bases from J, leaving 6 bases between. This CDR3 is built from 13 residues. With respect to this clone: Antigen: not known.

Data came from immunoSEQ multiplex PCR; TCRdb stores just in-frame clones and leaves some out. The repertoire has more than 90,000 clones, 70% to 90% of them found once; the top ten carry about 16%. The material was peripheral blood, obtained 28 days after the second AZD1222 dose. The sequence derives from an adult who received the AZD1222 COVID-19 vaccine. The V and J genes are TRBV12-3 or TRBV12-4 and TRBJ2-3; no reliable D call. For the CDR3, the DNA is TGTGCCAGCAGTTTTAGTTCCACAGATACGCAGTATTTT. Residues: CASSFSSTDTQYF.